This T cell receptor beta chain is drawn from a study of glioma-infiltrating T cells after dendritic cell vaccination. Study-level background: At biweekly intervals, patients got three intradermal dendritic cell vaccine injections.

This CDR3 is 14 amino acids long. Germline V lookup: CDR1 LGHNA, CDR2 YSLEER. The ends lost 3 bases at V and 3 bases at J; junction bases unmatched: 5. Method: immunoSEQ multiplex PCR; TCRdb's copy keeps in-frame clones and lacks some. The data show about 50,000 clones, with about nine tenths seen just once and 5% to 6% held by the top ten. Time point noted: after dendritic cell vaccination, including at tumor progression/relapse. The sequencing used blood, collected after dendritic cell vaccination. The sequence derives from a human donor with glioblastoma. This chain joins TRBV4-3 and TRBJ2-7, with TRBD1 matching 7 bases. The chain's CDR3 is CASSQGRDSYEQYF. The CDR3, as DNA: TGCGCCAGCAGCCAGGGTCGGGACAGCTACGAGCAGTACTTC.